The sequence of this TCR beta chain was determined in a study of identical twins. The CDR3 has 13 amino acids. Per germline, CDR1 MNHNS and CDR2 SASEGT. Trimming shortened V by 6 bases and J by 0 bases, and 8 bases separated the two germline ends. TCRdb redid the calling of the 5' RACE reads with MiXCR, one entry per CDR3 protein. Seen here are 400,000 to 500,000 distinct CDR3 sequences, less than 20% observed once, and the top ten hold 9% to 15%. The table lists this clonotype with many counts. The antigen remains undetermined. Regarding the study as a whole: While abundant cord blood beta clonotypes carried fewer insertions, memory repertoires showed no such pattern. Monozygotic twins shared more out-of-frame TCR alpha than recombination models predicted. The study drew conclusions from cross-sectional statistical analysis, not from following the same donors. Because invariant MAIT and iNKT cells could be present, zero-insertion analyses could be partly confounded.

The chain combines TRBV6-1 with TRBJ1-1; D not certain. Sequencing was carried out using naive T cells sorted from blood. The source of this sequence is a man aged 45-60 years in good health. CDR3 residues: CASSTKVNTEAFF. The CDR3 bases are TGTGCCAGCAGCACAAAGGTGAACACTGAAGCTTTCTTT.